Listed below are T cell receptor beta chains from one sample, sequenced in a study of T cell changes during pregnancy in multiple sclerosis. Produced via immunoSEQ multiplex PCR; TCRdb's table is partial and in-frame only. The sample records about 33,000 clones, about 90% being singletons. Sequenced here: CD4+ T cells from peripheral blood mononuclear cells, sampled in the third trimester of pregnancy. Receptor source: a female donor in good health, enrolled as a control in a pregnancy study. The conserved cysteine and the conserved F or W are not part of the CDR3 here.

V,J,CDR3
TRBV19,TRBJ1-1,ASSIESRFRGTEAF
TRBV19,TRBJ1-2,ASRHSGQGSGYT
TRBV6-5,TRBJ2-7,ASSPGQASYEQY
TRBV6-6,TRBJ2-1,ASSASSGRSYNEQF
TRBV7-9,TRBJ2-2,ASSFPTPGKLF
TRBV19,TRBJ2-1,ASSIRGRDNEQF
TRBV5-1,TRBJ2-7,ASSLDTGGTEKQY
TRBV18,TRBJ1-4,ASSPDMNPTNEKLF
TRBV28,TRBJ2-7,ATIRGGRSYEQY
TRBV5-1,TRBJ2-2,ASSLEGAGELF
TRBV28,TRBJ2-3,ASSSFGGSGYTDTQY
TRBV27,TRBJ2-1,ASSLSRDLYNEQF
TRBV11-2,TRBJ2-1,ASSLSLFYNEQF
TRBV5-6,TRBJ2-3,ASSLGTPTDTQY
TRBV29-1,TRBJ2-3,SVDGGENTDTQY
TRBV6-5,TRBJ1-6,ASSFDRNSPLH
TRBV5-5,TRBJ2-1,ASSVAFGEQF
TRBV7-2,TRBJ2-3,ASSSRDYRDTQY
TRBV18,TRBJ2-3,ASSPSTGDLRVLMDTQY
TRBV9,TRBJ2-1,ASSVEGAPYNEQF
TRBV18,TRBJ2-7,ASSGGSYEQY
TRBV18,TRBJ1-1,ASSPTGGWAF
TRBV28,TRBJ2-7,ASSFSSTGGYEQY
TRBV6-4,TRBJ2-3,ASSLAGSRTDTQY
TRBV4-1,TRBJ1-6,ASSQVGGVKNSPLH
TRBV19,TRBJ2-7,ASSSRTSARSYEQY
TRBV18,TRBJ1-5,ASSPRGAGNQPQH
TRBV7-2,TRBJ1-1,ASSLTVGRGTEAF
TRBV6-5,TRBJ2-3,ASSYRLRTDTQY
TRBV5-1,TRBJ2-1,ASSLAGGEAKPF
TRBV27,TRBJ2-7,ASSLLGGGVSYEQY